This T cell receptor (beta chain) was found in a study of blood T cells in healthy people across ages. This CDR3 contains 15 residues. The germline V gene has CDR1 SQVTM and CDR2 ANQGSEA. V shed 6 bases, J shed 1 base, and the junction held 10 bases outside the gene matches. Through a sample-barcoded 5' primer and a J-beta primer mix, a second PCR was run for roughly 6 to 11 cycles. TCRdb independently ran MiXCR on the 5' RACE reads; one entry per CDR3 protein. The sample contains 650,000 to 900,000 distinct CDR3 sequences, approximately 65% of which appear only once. This sequence originates from a man aged 25-45 years in good health. Sequencing used blood. The V call is TRBV29-1, the J call TRBJ2-3; TRBD2 matches at 7 bases. The CDR3 reads CSVHRTRWGTDTQYF. DNA for the CDR3: TGCAGCGTCCACCGGACTAGATGGGGCACAGATACGCAGTATTTT.